This TCR beta chain was recorded in a study of regulatory T cells in long-lasting Graves disease. Libraries of TCR beta came from iRepertoire HTBI primers plus Arm-PCR of CDR3 regions. TCRdb independently ran MiXCR on the multiplex PCR reads; one entry per CDR3 protein. The sample holds a few hundred thousand distinct CDR3 sequences; about 18% are singletons and the top ten take less than 15%. V lost 0 bases and J lost 4; bases outside the gene matches: 1. The CDR3 length is 14 residues. Germline CDR1 is MNHEY and CDR2 is SVGAGI. This clonotype has a handful of counts. Time point noted: newly diagnosed GD, antithyroid drugs for less than 3 months. Making the TCR library involved RNA that had been extracted from PBMCs. This same sample was also part of a study on T cells in Graves' hyperthyroidism and ophthalmopathy.

The source material was peripheral blood mononuclear cells (PBMCs), sampled at new diagnosis, from a patient treated with antithyroid drugs. The clonotype comes from a woman between 25 and 40 years old with Graves disease. The chain is built from TRBV6-5 and TRBJ2-7, with 9 bases identical to TRBD1. The chain's CDR3 is CASSYSTGGYEQYF. Here the CDR3 DNA reads TGTGCCAGCAGTTACTCGACAGGGGGTTACGAGCAGTACTTC.